The table lists the clone carrying this TCR beta chain with many counts. The antigen is undetermined. Germline is not matched at one junction end, which may reflect a read error. TCRdb analysed the 5' RACE reads with MiXCR anew, one entry per CDR3 protein. This table has 500,000 to 550,000 distinct CDR3 sequences, about a fifth appearing once. These data are taken from a study of T-cell memory formation after mild COVID-19. Study at large: TCR clusters were mostly donor specific. Study-level results: CD4/CD8 balance characterized clones contracting day 15 to 85, and CD4+ skew characterized later expanders. CD4+ contracting clones were found mainly in CM and EM, and CD8+ ones in EMRA.

The sequencing input was PBMCs or a T cell subset sorted from them (not recorded which). This receptor was obtained from an adult woman who had mild COVID-19 (a few samples of this study predate the infection). Cell type and time point are not known.

This CDR3 reads CASSLGAGYEQYF. Here the CDR3 DNA reads TGTGCCAGCAGCTTAGGAGCAGGCTACGAGCAGTACTTC. The V gene is TRBV12-3 or TRBV12-4, the J gene TRBJ2-7; D ambiguous. The CDR3 covers 13 residues.